Given below is one T cell receptor beta chain in context. Its target is unknown. This record belongs to a study of early T cells in non-severe SARS-CoV-2 infection. Across the whole study: It was bulk RNA from unsorted whole blood that was sequenced, and the chains were unpaired. Study outcomes and limitations: The matching step, a VDJdb search, favored anti-spike CD8 responses and missed private and CD4 specificities.

Each single cDNA molecule received a unique molecular identifier. TCRdb reprocessed the 5' RACE reads with MiXCR, giving one entry per CDR3 protein. This table has more than 80,000 distinct CDR3 sequences, roughly an eighth appearing once. Germline lookup yields CDR1 WSHSY and CDR2 SAAADI. V lost 4 bases and J lost 3, with 25 bases in between. The CDR3 loop spans 19 amino acids. The chain couples TRBV10-2 to TRBJ2-1; weak D call: TRBD2 (5 bases). This sequence was found in an adult who was a healthcare worker with PCR-confirmed SARS-CoV-2 infection or an uninfected control (not recorded which). Source material: whole blood. This chain's CDR3 is CASSAVWSGSPLGYNEQFF. The CDR3 coding sequence is TGCGCCAGCAGTGCCGTCTGGAGCGGTAGTCCCCTCGGCTACAATGAGCAGTTCTTC.